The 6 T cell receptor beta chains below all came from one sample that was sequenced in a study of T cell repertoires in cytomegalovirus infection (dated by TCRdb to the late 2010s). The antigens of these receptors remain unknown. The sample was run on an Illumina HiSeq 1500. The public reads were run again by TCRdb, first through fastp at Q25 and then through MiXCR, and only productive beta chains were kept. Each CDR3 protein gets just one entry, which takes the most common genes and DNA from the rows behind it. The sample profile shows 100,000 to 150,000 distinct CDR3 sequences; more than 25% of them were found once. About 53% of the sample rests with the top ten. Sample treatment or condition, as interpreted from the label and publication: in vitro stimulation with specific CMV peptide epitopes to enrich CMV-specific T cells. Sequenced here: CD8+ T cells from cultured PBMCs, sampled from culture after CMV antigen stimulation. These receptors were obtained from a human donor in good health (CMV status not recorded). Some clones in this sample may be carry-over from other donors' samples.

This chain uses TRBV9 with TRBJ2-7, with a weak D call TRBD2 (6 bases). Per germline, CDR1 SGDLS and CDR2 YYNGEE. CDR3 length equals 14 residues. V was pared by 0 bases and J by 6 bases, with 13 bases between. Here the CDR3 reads CASSVGDGGGEQYF. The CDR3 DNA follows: TGTGCCAGCAGCGTAGGTGACGGGGGTGGCGAGCAGTACTTC.

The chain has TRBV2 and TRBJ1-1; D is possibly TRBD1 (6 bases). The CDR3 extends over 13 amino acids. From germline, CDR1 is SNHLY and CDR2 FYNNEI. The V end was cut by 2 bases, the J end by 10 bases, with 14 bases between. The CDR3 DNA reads TGTGCCAGCAGTGAACGGGGGGGCGCGGTAGCTTTCTTT. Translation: CASSERGGAVAFF.

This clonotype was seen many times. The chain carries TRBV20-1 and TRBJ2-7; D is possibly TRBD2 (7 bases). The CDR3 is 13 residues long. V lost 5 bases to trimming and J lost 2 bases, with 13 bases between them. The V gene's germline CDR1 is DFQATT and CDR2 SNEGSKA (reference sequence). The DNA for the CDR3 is TGCAGTGCTGTGGGGGGGGGCACCTACGAGCAGTACTTC. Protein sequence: CSAVGGGTYEQYF.

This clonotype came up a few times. CDR3 nucleotide sequence: TGTGCCAGCAGCCCCTGGCGTGGCTACGAGCAGTACTTC. Amino acids: CASSPWRGYEQYF. The rearrangement joins TRBV5-6 to TRBJ2-7, with D unresolved. Trimming took off 4 bases at V and 3 bases at J, with 11 bases between the two ends. The CDR3 extends over 13 amino acids. Germline V lookup: CDR1 SGHDT, CDR2 YYEEEE.

The CDR3 DNA sequence: TGCGCCAGCAGCCAAGGGGGCGCAGACGATGAGCAGTTCTTC. Its protein is CASSQGGADDEQFF. V usage is TRBV4-3 and J usage is TRBJ2-1; a weak D match, TRBD1 (5 bases). Per germline, CDR1 LGHNA and CDR2 YSLEER. V lost 1 base and J 8 bases, leaving 12 bases between the germline ends. The CDR3 is 14 residues long.

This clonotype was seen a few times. The CDR3 DNA is TGTGCCAGCAGTTACTCGCGGGGTATTCAAGAGACCCAGTACTTC. This gives the protein CASSYSRGIQETQYF. V usage is TRBV6-5 and J usage is TRBJ2-5; D may be TRBD2 (6 bases). Trimming shortened V by 0 bases and J by 2 bases, and 10 bases separated the two germline ends. The CDR3 extends over 15 amino acids. Looked up from germline, CDR1 is MNHEY and CDR2 is SVGAGI.